The clone carrying this T cell receptor (beta chain) was seen a few times. The sample belongs to a study of T-cell memory formation after mild COVID-19. V shed 3 bases, J shed 9 bases, and the junction held 6 bases outside the gene matches. The CDR3 runs 16 residues. TCRdb reprocessed the 5' RACE reads with MiXCR, giving one entry per CDR3 protein. The sample includes more than 120,000 distinct CDR3 sequences, 6% to 7% seen only once; the top ten take approximately 2.1%. The receptor's source is an adult woman who had mild COVID-19 (a few samples of this study predate the infection). Cell type and time point are not known. Sequenced sample: PBMCs or a T cell subset sorted from them (not recorded which). The chain combines TRBV12-3 or TRBV12-4 with TRBJ2-1; 15 nucleotides line up with TRBD2. The DNA of the CDR3 is TGTGCCAGCAGTTTCCGGACTAGCGGGGGGGCAGGTGAGCAGTTCTTC. The encoded protein is CASSFRTSGGAGEQFF.